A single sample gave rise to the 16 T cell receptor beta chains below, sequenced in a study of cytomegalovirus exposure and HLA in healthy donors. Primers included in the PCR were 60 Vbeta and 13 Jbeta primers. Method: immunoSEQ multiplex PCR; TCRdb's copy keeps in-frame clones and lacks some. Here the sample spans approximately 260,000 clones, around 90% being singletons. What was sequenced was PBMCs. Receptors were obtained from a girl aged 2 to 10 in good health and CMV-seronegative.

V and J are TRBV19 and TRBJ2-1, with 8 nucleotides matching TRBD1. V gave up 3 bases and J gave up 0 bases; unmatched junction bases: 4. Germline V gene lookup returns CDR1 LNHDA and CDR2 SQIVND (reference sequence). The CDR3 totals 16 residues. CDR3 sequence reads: CASSMGDRFSYNEQFF. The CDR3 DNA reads TGTGCCAGTAGTATGGGGGACAGGTTCTCCTACAATGAGCAGTTCTTC.

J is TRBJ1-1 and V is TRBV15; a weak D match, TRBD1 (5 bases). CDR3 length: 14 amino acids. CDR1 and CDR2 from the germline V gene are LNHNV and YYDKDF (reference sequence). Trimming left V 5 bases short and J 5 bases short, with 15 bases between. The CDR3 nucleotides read TGTGCCACCAGCTCCAGGGTGGTAAAGACTGAAGCTTTCTTT. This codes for CATSSRVVKTEAFF.

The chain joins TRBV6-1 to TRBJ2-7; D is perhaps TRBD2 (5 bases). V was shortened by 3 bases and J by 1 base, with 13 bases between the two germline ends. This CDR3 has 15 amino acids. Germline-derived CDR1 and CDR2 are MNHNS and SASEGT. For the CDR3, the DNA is TGTGCCAGCAGTGATTGGGGAGACACGTCCTACGAGCAGTACTTC. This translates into CASSDWGDTSYEQYF.

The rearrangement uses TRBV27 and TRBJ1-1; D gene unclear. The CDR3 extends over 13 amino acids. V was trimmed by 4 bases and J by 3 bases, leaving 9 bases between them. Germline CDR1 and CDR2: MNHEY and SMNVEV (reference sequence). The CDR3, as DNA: TGTGCCAGCAGTTGGACTGTGGACACTGAAGCTTTCTTT. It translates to CASSWTVDTEAFF.

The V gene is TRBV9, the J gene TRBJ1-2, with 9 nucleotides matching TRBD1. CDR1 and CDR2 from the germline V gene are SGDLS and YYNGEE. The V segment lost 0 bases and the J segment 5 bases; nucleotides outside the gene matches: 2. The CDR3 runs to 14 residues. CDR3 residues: CASSVGDRVYGYTF. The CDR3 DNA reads TGTGCCAGCAGCGTAGGGGACAGGGTTTATGGCTACACCTTC.

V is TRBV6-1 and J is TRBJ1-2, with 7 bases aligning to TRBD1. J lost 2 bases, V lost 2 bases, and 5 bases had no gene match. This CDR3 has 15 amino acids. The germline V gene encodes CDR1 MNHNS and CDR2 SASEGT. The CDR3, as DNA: TGTGCCAGCAGTGAATGGGACAGTCTCAACTATGGCTACACCTTC. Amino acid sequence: CASSEWDSLNYGYTF.

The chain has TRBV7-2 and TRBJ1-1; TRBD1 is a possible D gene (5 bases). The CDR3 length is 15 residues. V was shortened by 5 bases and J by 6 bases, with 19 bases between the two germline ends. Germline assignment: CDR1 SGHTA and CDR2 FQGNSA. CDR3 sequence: CASSTRGSIGAEAFF. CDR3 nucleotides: TGTGCCAGCAGCACCCGCGGGAGTATAGGGGCTGAAGCTTTCTTT.

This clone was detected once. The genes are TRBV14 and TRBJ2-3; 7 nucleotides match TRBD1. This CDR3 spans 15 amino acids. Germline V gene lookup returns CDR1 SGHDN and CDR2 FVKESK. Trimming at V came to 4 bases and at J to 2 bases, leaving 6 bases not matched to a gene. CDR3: CASSRLGQPTDTQYF. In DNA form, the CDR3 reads TGTGCCAGCAGCCGATTGGGACAGCCCACAGATACGCAGTATTTT.

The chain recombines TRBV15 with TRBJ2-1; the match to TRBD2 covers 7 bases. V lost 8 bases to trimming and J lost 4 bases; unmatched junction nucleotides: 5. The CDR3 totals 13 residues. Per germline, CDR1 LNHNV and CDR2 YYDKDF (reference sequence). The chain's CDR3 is CATGRETYNEQFF. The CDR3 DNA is TGTGCCACCGGGAGGGAAACTTACAATGAGCAGTTCTTC.

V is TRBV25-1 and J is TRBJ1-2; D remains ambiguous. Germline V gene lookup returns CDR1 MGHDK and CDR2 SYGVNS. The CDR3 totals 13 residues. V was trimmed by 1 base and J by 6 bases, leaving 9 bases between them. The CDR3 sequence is CASSEFGSNGYTF. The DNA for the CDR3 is TGTGCCAGCAGTGAATTCGGGAGCAATGGCTACACCTTC.

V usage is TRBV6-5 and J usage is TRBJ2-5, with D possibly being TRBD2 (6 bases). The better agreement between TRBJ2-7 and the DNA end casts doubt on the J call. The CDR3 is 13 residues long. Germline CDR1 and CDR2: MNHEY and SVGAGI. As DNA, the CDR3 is TGTGCCAGCAGCCGACCCGCGGGGCTCGAGCAGTACTTC. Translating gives CASSRPAGLEQYF.

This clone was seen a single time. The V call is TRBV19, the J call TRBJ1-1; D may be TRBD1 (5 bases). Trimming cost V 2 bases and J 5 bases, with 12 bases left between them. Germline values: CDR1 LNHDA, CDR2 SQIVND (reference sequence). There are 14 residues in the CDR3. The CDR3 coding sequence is TGTGCCAGTAGTATACTAGGGGAAGGGACTGAAGCTTTCTTT. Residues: CASSILGEGTEAFF.

The CDR3 protein is CASSPTGVGSGANVLTF. The CDR3 bases are TGCGCCAGCAGCCCGACAGGGGTCGGCTCTGGGGCCAACGTCCTGACTTTC. The gene calls are TRBV4-1 and TRBJ2-6, with 8 bases identical to TRBD1. J lost 0 bases, V lost 4 bases, and 5 bases had no gene match. Looked up from germline, CDR1 is MGHRA and CDR2 is YSYEKL. The CDR3 runs to 17 residues.

In nucleotides, the CDR3 is TGTGCCATCAGTGATAGGACAGGGTCATACAATGAGCAGTTCTTC. Encoded protein: CAISDRTGSYNEQFF. The rearrangement uses TRBV10-3 and TRBJ2-1; TRBD1 aligns across 8 bases. This CDR3 contains 15 residues. Germline loops: CDR1 ENHRY, CDR2 SYGVKD. The V and J ends lost 3 bases and 4 bases, in that order; junction bases with no gene match: 5.

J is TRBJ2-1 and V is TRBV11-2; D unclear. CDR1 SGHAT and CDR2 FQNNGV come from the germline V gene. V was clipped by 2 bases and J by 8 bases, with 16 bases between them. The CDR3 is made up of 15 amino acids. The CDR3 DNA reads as TGTGCCAGCAGCTTACTCCCCCCCGGTGGAGATGAGCAGTTCTTC. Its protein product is CASSLLPPGGDEQFF. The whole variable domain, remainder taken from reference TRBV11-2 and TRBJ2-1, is EAGVAQSPRYKIIEKRQSVAFWCNPISGHATLYWYQQILGQGPKLLIQFQNNGVVDDSQLPKDRFSAERLKGVDSTLKIQPAKLEDSAVYLCASSLLPPGGDEQFFGPGTRLTVL.

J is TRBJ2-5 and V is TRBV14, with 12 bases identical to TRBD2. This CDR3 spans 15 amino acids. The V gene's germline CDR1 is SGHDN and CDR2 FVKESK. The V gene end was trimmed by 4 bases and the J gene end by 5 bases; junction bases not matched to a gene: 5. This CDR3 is CASSPGLAGRETQYF. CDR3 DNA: TGTGCCAGCAGCCCGGGACTAGCGGGCAGGGAGACCCAGTACTTC.